These 18 T cell receptor beta chains originate from one sample sequenced in a study of blood T cell repertoires in COVID-19. The method was immunoSEQ multiplex PCR; TCRdb's version includes in-frame clones alone and lacks a portion of them. The data hold 86,000 or so clones, with about 96% observed a single time. What was sequenced was peripheral blood. The receptors here all came from a human donor with active COVID-19. The donor label of this sample is uncertain.

V and J are TRBV5-6 and TRBJ2-3; TRBD1 aligns across 9 bases. V trimming: 0 bases; J trimming: 4 bases; junction bases outside the gene matches: 3. This CDR3 comprises 15 residues. From germline, CDR1 is SGHDT and CDR2 YYEEEE. CDR3 bases: TGTGCCAGCAGCTTGGGGGACAGGGACGCAGATACGCAGTATTTT. Protein product: CASSLGDRDADTQYF.

The chain carries TRBV11-3 and TRBJ2-7; 9 bases match TRBD2. CDR3 length: 13 residues. Germline V gene data show CDR1 as SGHNT and CDR2 as YENEEA. Unmatched junction bases numbered 0, after V lost 3 bases and J lost 3 bases. Written as DNA, the CDR3 is TGTGCCAGCAGCTTTAGCGGGGGCTACGAGCAGTACTTC. As protein: CASSFSGGYEQYF.

The rearrangement links TRBV27 to TRBJ2-1, with TRBD1 matching over 10 bases. The germline V gene has CDR1 MNHEY and CDR2 SMNVEV (reference sequence). V gave up 3 bases and J gave up 6 bases; unmatched junction bases: 5. The CDR3 loop spans 15 amino acids. CDR3 region: CASSFDRGRGNEQFF. As DNA, the CDR3 is TGTGCCAGCAGTTTTGACAGGGGGCGAGGCAATGAGCAGTTCTTC.

The chain joins TRBV7-8 to TRBJ1-4; 7 bases agree with TRBD1. J was trimmed by 7 bases and V by 4 bases; bases with no gene match: 6. Germline values: CDR1 SGHVS, CDR2 FQNEAQ. The CDR3 covers 14 residues. The CDR3 coding sequence is TGTGCCAGCAGCTCCGGACAGGCGTCTGAAAAACTGTTTTTT. It codes for CASSSGQASEKLFF.

The V gene is TRBV7-9, the J gene TRBJ1-3; 8 bases are a match to TRBD1. Germline assignment: CDR1 SEHNR and CDR2 FQNEAQ (reference sequence). The CDR3 loop spans 17 amino acids. V lost 5 bases, J lost 0 bases, and 9 bases stayed unmatched. DNA for the CDR3: TGTGCCAGCAGCGGGGACAGGATAGAGAGCTCTGGAAACACCATATATTTT. This codes for CASSGDRIESSGNTIYF.

V is TRBV20-1 and J is TRBJ2-7, with 12 bases aligning to TRBD2. The V gene's germline CDR1 is DFQATT and CDR2 SNEGSKA (reference sequence). This CDR3 contains 14 residues. The trim removed 3 bases at V and 4 bases at J, leaving 4 bases unmatched. The CDR3 loop is CSASTTSGGYEQYF. Written as DNA, the CDR3 is TGCAGTGCTAGTACCACTAGCGGGGGGTACGAGCAGTACTTC.

This clone was detected once. V is TRBV2 and J is TRBJ1-5, with 7 bases that match TRBD1. Germline V CDR1 and CDR2: SNHLY, FYNNEI. CDR3 length: 14 residues. The V gene end was trimmed by 5 bases and the J gene end by 0 bases; junction bases not matched to a gene: 1. The CDR3: CASSRQGSNQPQHF. The CDR3 coding sequence is TGTGCCAGCAGTCGACAGGGTAGCAATCAGCCCCAGCATTTT.

This sequence joins TRBV9 and TRBJ1-4; no definite D call. Trimming removed 0 bases from V and 5 bases from J, with 11 bases in between. This CDR3 region has 15 residues. CDR1 and CDR2 (germline): SGDLS, YYNGEE. The CDR3, as DNA: TGTGCCAGCAGCGTAGGACACCAAAGGAATGAAAAACTGTTTTTT. It translates to CASSVGHQRNEKLFF.

The rearrangement uses TRBV5-4 and TRBJ1-4; 10 bases are shared with TRBD1. This CDR3 has 15 amino acids. Trimming cost V 3 bases and J 7 bases; bases outside gene matches: 6. Germline V lookup: CDR1 SGHNT, CDR2 YYREEE (reference sequence). The CDR3 reads CASSSDRGRTEKLFF. The CDR3 nucleotides read TGTGCCAGCAGCTCTGACAGGGGGCGCACTGAAAAACTGTTTTTT.

The sample holds one count of this clone. The rearrangement links TRBV5-6 to TRBJ1-5, with D tentatively TRBD1 (6 bases). Germline V gene data show CDR1 as SGHDT and CDR2 as YYEEEE. The CDR3 loop spans 14 amino acids. Trimming shortened V by 3 bases and J by 5 bases, and 12 bases separated the two germline ends. The CDR3 DNA follows: TGTGCCAGCAGCTCCCCCCGGACAGATCAGCCCCAGCATTTT. The encoded protein is CASSSPRTDQPQHF. The full variable domain, its missing parts supplied by reference TRBV5-6 and TRBJ1-5, is DAGVTQSPTHLIKTRGQQVTLRCSPKSGHDTVSWYQQALGQGPQFIFQYYEEEERQRGNFPDRFSGHQFPNYSSELNVNALLLGDSALYLCASSSPRTDQPQHFGDGTRLSIL.

This rearrangement joins TRBV4-1 to TRBJ1-1, with D possibly matching TRBD1 (5 bases). V lost 0 bases and J lost 0, with 26 bases in between. The CDR3 has 21 residues. Germline V CDR1 and CDR2: MGHRA, YSYEKL. The CDR3 nucleotides read TGCGCCAGCAGCCAAGACCCGCCGCGGCAGGGCTTTTATTCTATGAACACTGAAGCTTTCTTT. Translating gives CASSQDPPRQGFYSMNTEAFF.

The V call is TRBV7-2, the J call TRBJ2-3; TRBD1 matches 9 bases. This CDR3 contains 15 residues. The trim removed 6 bases at V and 3 bases at J, leaving 7 bases unmatched. The germline CDR1 and CDR2 sequences are SGHTA and FQGNSA. CDR3 in amino acids: CASSQGTGRTDTQYF. The CDR3 DNA sequence: TGTGCCAGCAGTCAAGGGACAGGGCGGACAGATACGCAGTATTTT.

The J gene is TRBJ2-3, the V gene TRBV18; 9 bases agree with TRBD1. Germline CDR1 and CDR2: KGHSH and LQKENI. The CDR3 spans 14 residues. Losses at the gene ends were 4 bases for V and 4 bases for J; bases not matched to a gene: 3. CDR3: CASSRDRDADTQYF. CDR3 nucleotides: TGTGCCAGCTCACGGGACAGGGACGCAGATACGCAGTATTTT.

The table lists this clone with a count of one. This sequence joins TRBV6-5 and TRBJ2-5; 9 positions match TRBD1. There are 15 residues in the CDR3. From germline, CDR1 is MNHEY and CDR2 SVGAGI. J gave up 5 bases and V 7 bases, and 11 bases lay outside the gene matches. CDR3 residues: CASIPDRGAFETQYF. The CDR3 nucleotides read TGTGCCAGCATCCCGGACAGGGGCGCTTTCGAGACCCAGTACTTC.

This rearrangement joins TRBV19 to TRBJ2-5, with D possibly matching TRBD2 (5 bases). The CDR3 extends over 14 amino acids. Germline V lookup: CDR1 LNHDA, CDR2 SQIVND (reference sequence). V was pared by 6 bases and J by 5 bases, with 16 bases between. This CDR3 is CASRRPGSGETQYF. The CDR3 DNA follows: TGTGCCAGTAGGCGGCCTGGGAGTGGGGAGACCCAGTACTTC.

The chain links TRBV2 to TRBJ2-1, with TRBD2 identical over 10 bases. Germline loops: CDR1 SNHLY, CDR2 FYNNEI. This CDR3 is 14 amino acids long. V shed 5 bases and J 3 bases; nucleotides not matched to a gene: 1. DNA of the CDR3: TGTGCCAGCAGTTGGACTAGCGGCTACAATGAGCAGTTCTTC. This sequence encodes CASSWTSGYNEQFF.

The chain joins TRBV3-1 (or the pseudogene TRBV3-2) to TRBJ1-1; D gene unclear. Germline CDR1 LGHDT, CDR2 YNNKEL (reference sequence). The germline V and J ends were trimmed by 4 bases and 8 bases, with 11 bases remaining between them. This CDR3 has 12 residues. The CDR3 DNA is TGTGCCAGCAGCCCTTCTGGTAGAGAAGCTTTCTTT. Translation gives CASSPSGREAFF.

The chain joins TRBV5-6 to TRBJ2-2; TRBD1 matches 10 bases. The CDR3 length is 14 residues. Germline trimming cut 4 bases from V and 6 bases from J; bases unmatched to any gene: 3. From germline, CDR1 is SGHDT and CDR2 YYEEEE. CDR3 in amino acids: CASSLGQGAGELFF. In DNA form, the CDR3 reads TGTGCCAGCAGCCTTGGACAGGGGGCCGGGGAGCTGTTTTTT.